This is a list of T cell receptor beta chains from one sample in a study of T cell responses to AZD1222 COVID-19 vaccine. TCRdb's table, derived via immunoSEQ multiplex PCR, lists solely in-frame clones and lacks some. The sample contains around 100,000 clones, roughly nine tenths of which appear only once. The material was peripheral blood, obtained on day 0 of AZD1222 vaccination. These receptors all stem from an adult in good health. Both conserved end residues are part of each CDR3. A D gene is named only where the DNA matches it firmly. For some rows the clone size is stated as once, few or many, or as a class when expanded; others skip it.

.	TRBD1	TRBV10-3	TRBJ2-1	TGTGCCGGGTCCTCCGGGACAGGGCGTATCAATGAGCAGTTCTTC	CAGSSGTGRINEQFF
.	.	TRBV4-2	TRBJ2-5	TGTGCCAGCAGCCCACAGAGGGACGGCGGGGAGACCCAGTACTTC	CASSPQRDGGETQYF
.	.	TRBV6-5	TRBJ2-3	TGTGCCAGCACCGACGGGGCGGCACGAAATACGCAGTATTTT	CASTDGAARNTQYF
.	TRBD1	TRBV3-1/TRBV3-2	TRBJ1-6	TGTGCCAGCAGCGAGGGAGGGGGCGGGTCACCCCTCCACTTT	CASSEGGGGSPLHF
.	TRBD2	TRBV7-2	TRBJ2-2	TGTGCCAGCAGCTTACTAGCGGGCCCAAACACCGGGGAGCTGTTTTTT	CASSLLAGPNTGELFF
.	.	TRBV5-1	TRBJ2-7	TGCGCCAGCAGCCCGGGCCGGGCCGAGCAGTACTTC	CASSPGRAEQYF
.	.	TRBV12-3/TRBV12-4	TRBJ1-5	TGTGCCAGCAGTTACGCCAACCGGGGGCCCCAGCATTTT	CASSYANRGPQHF
.	TRBD2	TRBV15	TRBJ2-5	TGTGCCACCAGCTCCGGACTAGCGGGAGGGGAGACCCAGTACTTC	CATSSGLAGGETQYF
.	.	TRBV5-1	TRBJ2-5	TGCGCCAGCAGCTTCACCCACGAAACACGCGAGACCCAGTACTTC	CASSFTHETRETQYF
.	TRBD1	TRBV6-5	TRBJ2-7	TGTGCCAGCTCGACAGGGGGATCCTACGAGCAGTACTTC	CASSTGGSYEQYF
few	TRBD2	TRBV7-3	TRBJ2-5	TGTGCCAGCAGCCTCGGAGCGGGGGTCCAAGAGACCCAGTACTTC	CASSLGAGVQETQYF
.	.	TRBV23-1	TRBJ1-1	TGCGCCAGCAGTCAATCGGGAGAAGCGAACATATTT	CASSQSGEANIF
.	.	TRBV2	TRBJ2-3	TGTGCCAGCAGGGGTCGGGGTAGCGGAAGCACAGATACGCAGTATTTT	CASRGRGSGSTDTQYF
.	.	TRBV7-8	TRBJ1-2	TGTGCCAGCAGCCAGGGCCTTGGGGCCAACTATGGCTACACCTTC	CASSQGLGANYGYTF
.	.	TRBV30	TRBJ2-1	TGTGCCTGGAGTCCTTTCTACAATGAGCAGTTCTTC	CAWSPFYNEQFF
.	.	TRBV5-6	TRBJ1-1	TGTGCCAGCAGCTTGATATATCTGGTGAACACTGAAGCTTTCTTT	CASSLIYLVNTEAFF
.	TRBD1	TRBV7-6	TRBJ2-2	TGTGCCAGCAGCACTGGGCAGGGGGCGCGGGGCACCGGGGAGCTGTTTTTT	CASSTGQGARGTGELFF
.	.	TRBV19	TRBJ1-5	TGTGCCAGTAGTATAAGCCTGAATCAGCCCCAGCATTTT	CASSISLNQPQHF
.	TRBD2	TRBV3-1/TRBV3-2	TRBJ2-5	TGTGCCAGCAGCCACGGGAGGCAAGAGACCCAGTACTTC	CASSHGRQETQYF
.	.	TRBV4-1	TRBJ1-4	TGCGCCAGCAGCCTGAGGGAAGCGGGATCTAATGAAAAACTGTTTTTT	CASSLREAGSNEKLFF
.	.	TRBV7-2	TRBJ2-7	TGTGCCAGCACCCACCGCCCCGGCCCCTACGAGCAGTACTTC	CASTHRPGPYEQYF
.	TRBD1	TRBV12-5	TRBJ1-1	TGTGCTAGTGGTTTGGACCGACAGGGGGCGAACACTGAAGCTTTCTTT	CASGLDRQGANTEAFF
.	.	TRBV3-1/TRBV3-2	TRBJ1-1	TGTGCCAGCAGCCAAGTCCAATATCCAGGGACTGAAGCTTTCTTT	CASSQVQYPGTEAFF
.	.	TRBV10-1	TRBJ1-1	TGCGCCAGCAGTGAAAGACAGGACGCTGAAGCTTTCTTT	CASSERQDAEAFF
.	.	TRBV29-1	TRBJ1-3	TGCAGCGGGCGGGACTCTGGAAACACCATATATTTT	CSGRDSGNTIYF
once	.	TRBV6-1	TRBJ2-7	TGTGCCAGCAGTGAAGGGGTCTACGAGCAGTACTTC	CASSEGVYEQYF
.	.	TRBV5-6	TRBJ2-7	TGTGCCAGCAGCTTAGGCGGCCCAAGGCCTGGCTACGAGCAGTACTTC	CASSLGGPRPGYEQYF
.	.	TRBV6-5	TRBJ1-1	TGTGCCAGCAGTTACGGCCTGAGATCCAGCACTGAAGCTTTCTTT	CASSYGLRSSTEAFF
.	.	TRBV5-1	TRBJ1-1	TGCGCCAGCTCATTAAGGGAGAGCCCTGAAGCTTTCTTT	CASSLRESPEAFF
.	.	TRBV2	TRBJ2-7	TGTGCCAGCAGTGAAATCTACGAGCAGTACTTC	CASSEIYEQYF
once	TRBD2	TRBV14	TRBJ2-1	TGTGCCAGCAGCGACCTTGGGCTTGGGCGGGAGTACTACAATGAGCAGTTCTTC	CASSDLGLGREYYNEQFF
.	TRBD1	TRBV5-1	TRBJ2-5	TGCGCCAGCAGCTTGGAACAGGGGGCGCCTGGGACCCAGTACTTC	CASSLEQGAPGTQYF